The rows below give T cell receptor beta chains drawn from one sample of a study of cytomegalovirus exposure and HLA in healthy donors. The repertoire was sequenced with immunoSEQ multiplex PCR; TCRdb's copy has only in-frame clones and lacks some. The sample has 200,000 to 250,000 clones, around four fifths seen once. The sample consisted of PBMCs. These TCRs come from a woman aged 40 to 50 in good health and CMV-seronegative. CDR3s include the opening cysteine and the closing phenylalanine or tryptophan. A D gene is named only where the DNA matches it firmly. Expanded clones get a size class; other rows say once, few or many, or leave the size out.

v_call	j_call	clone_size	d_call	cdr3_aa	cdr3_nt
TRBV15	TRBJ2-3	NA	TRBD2	CATSRGITSGGPTDTQYF	TGTGCCACCAGCAGAGGTATCACTAGCGGGGGGCCCACAGATACGCAGTATTTT
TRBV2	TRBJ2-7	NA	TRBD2	CASSDSGGLYEQYF	TGTGCCAGCAGTGATAGCGGGGGGCTCTACGAGCAGTACTTC
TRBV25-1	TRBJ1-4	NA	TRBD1	CASGQGGIGSEKLFF	TGTGCCAGTGGACAGGGAGGAATCGGTTCGGAAAAACTGTTTTTT
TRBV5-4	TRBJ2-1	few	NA	CASSPGARTNNEQFF	TGTGCCAGCAGCCCCGGAGCGCGTACTAACAATGAGCAGTTCTTC
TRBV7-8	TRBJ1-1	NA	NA	CASSGQYSTEAFF	TGTGCCAGCAGCGGACAGTATTCCACTGAAGCTTTCTTT
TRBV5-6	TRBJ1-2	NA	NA	CASRRQVKDGYTF	TGTGCCAGCAGACGACAGGTTAAGGATGGCTACACCTTC
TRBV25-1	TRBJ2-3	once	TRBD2	CASQWGGSKNTQYF	TGTGCCAGCCAGTGGGGCGGGAGCAAGAATACGCAGTATTTT
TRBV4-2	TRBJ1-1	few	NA	CASSTTRGEAFF	TGTGCCAGCAGCACAACTCGGGGTGAAGCTTTCTTT
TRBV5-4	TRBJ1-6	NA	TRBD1	CASSLADRAYSPLHF	TGTGCCAGCAGCTTGGCCGACAGGGCATATTCACCCCTCCACTTT
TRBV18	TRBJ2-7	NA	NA	CASSPPGSGQKGSYEQYF	TGTGCCAGCTCACCACCGGGATCAGGACAGAAAGGATCCTACGAGCAGTACTTC
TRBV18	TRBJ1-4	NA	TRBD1	CASSAMTGATNEKLFF	TGTGCCAGCTCAGCAATGACAGGGGCAACTAATGAAAAACTGTTTTTT
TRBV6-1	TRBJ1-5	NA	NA	CASTMTFYSNQPQHF	TGTGCCAGCACTATGACATTCTATAGCAATCAGCCCCAGCATTTT
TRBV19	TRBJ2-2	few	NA	CASSRPHAGELFF	TGTGCCAGTAGTAGGCCCCACGCCGGGGAGCTGTTTTTT
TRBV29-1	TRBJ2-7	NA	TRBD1	CSVYSSGTGDYEQHF	TGCAGCGTTTACTCATCCGGGACAGGGGACTACGAGCAGCACTTC
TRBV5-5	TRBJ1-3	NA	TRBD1	CASSLRTTGGIFGNTIYF	TGTGCCAGCAGCTTGAGGACGACAGGGGGGATTTTTGGAAACACCATATATTTT
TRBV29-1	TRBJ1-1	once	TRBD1	CSVEVRTGGAGTEAFF	TGCAGCGTTGAAGTCCGGACAGGGGGGGCGGGCACTGAAGCTTTCTTT
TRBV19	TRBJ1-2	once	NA	CASSIATDSYGYTF	TGTGCCAGTAGTATCGCGACAGACAGCTATGGCTACACCTTC
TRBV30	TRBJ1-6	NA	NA	CAWSIRTVGKDSPLHF	TGTGCCTGGAGTATCCGGACAGTGGGGAAGGATTCACCCCTCCACTTT
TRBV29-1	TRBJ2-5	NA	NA	CSVVSDQETQYF	TGCAGCGTTGTATCCGACCAAGAGACCCAGTACTTC
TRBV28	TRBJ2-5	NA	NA	CASSFPTPGQETQYF	TGTGCCAGCAGTTTTCCTACTCCAGGCCAAGAGACCCAGTACTTC
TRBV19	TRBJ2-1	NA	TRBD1	CATSMETGRNEQFF	TGTGCCACCTCAATGGAGACAGGGCGCAATGAGCAGTTCTTC
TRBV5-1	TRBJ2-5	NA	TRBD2	CASSSGTREEETQYF	TGCGCCAGCAGCTCGGGGACTAGGGAGGAAGAGACCCAGTACTTC
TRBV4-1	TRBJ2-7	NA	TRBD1	CASSQDRGTGRYEQYF	TGCGCCAGCAGCCAAGATCGTGGGACAGGGCGGTACGAGCAGTACTTC
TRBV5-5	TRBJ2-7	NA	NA	CASSSHYEQYF	TGTGCCAGCAGCTCCCACTACGAGCAGTACTTC
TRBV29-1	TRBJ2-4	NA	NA	CSVDAGAKNIQYF	TGCAGCGTTGACGCGGGAGCCAAAAACATTCAGTACTTC
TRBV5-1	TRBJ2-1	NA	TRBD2	CASSLIPSGSYNEQFF	TGCGCCAGCAGCTTGATCCCTAGCGGGTCATACAATGAGCAGTTCTTC
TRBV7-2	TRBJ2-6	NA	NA	CASSLQGDGANVLTF	TGTGCCAGCAGCCTACAGGGCGACGGGGCCAACGTCCTGACTTTC
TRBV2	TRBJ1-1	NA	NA	CASRLAPGDTEAFF	TGTGCCAGCAGGCTGGCCCCGGGAGACACTGAAGCTTTCTTT
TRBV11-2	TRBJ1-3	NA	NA	CASSLDRVVSGNTIYF	TGTGCCAGCAGCTTAGATCGGGTAGTCTCTGGAAACACCATATATTTT
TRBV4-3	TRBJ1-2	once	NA	CASSQDSRPGYGYTF	TGCGCCAGCAGCCAAGATTCCAGGCCCGGCTATGGCTACACCTTC
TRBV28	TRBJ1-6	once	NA	CASSLLMLSEYSPLHF	TGTGCCAGCAGTTTATTAATGTTATCCGAGTATTCACCCCTCCACTTT
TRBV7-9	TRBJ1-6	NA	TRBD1	CASSAGTGSAPLHF	TGTGCCAGCAGCGCCGGGACAGGATCGGCACCCCTCCACTTT
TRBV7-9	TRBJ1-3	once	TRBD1	CASSPGQGPSSGNTIYF	TGTGCCAGCAGCCCTGGACAGGGCCCGAGCTCTGGAAACACCATATATTTT
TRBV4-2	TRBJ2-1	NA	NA	CASSQDLNEQFF	TGTGCCAGCAGCCAAGACCTAAATGAGCAGTTCTTC
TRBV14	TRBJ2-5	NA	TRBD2	CASSERDGWETQYF	TGTGCCAGCAGCGAGCGGGACGGATGGGAGACCCAGTACTTC
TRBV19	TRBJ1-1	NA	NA	CASRLNRENTEAFF	TGTGCCAGTAGGTTAAACAGAGAGAACACTGAAGCTTTCTTT
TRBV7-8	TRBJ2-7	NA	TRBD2	CASSLIPGTSGGSYEQYF	TGTGCCAGCAGCTTGATCCCCGGGACTAGCGGGGGGTCATACGAGCAGTACTTC
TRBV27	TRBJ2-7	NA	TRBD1	CASRLRGQGSYEQYF	TGTGCCAGCAGACTCCGGGGACAGGGGTCCTACGAGCAGTACTTC
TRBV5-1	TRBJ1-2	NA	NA	CASSLGILTRYNYGYTF	TGCGCCAGCAGCTTGGGCATACTAACACGGTATAACTATGGCTACACCTTC
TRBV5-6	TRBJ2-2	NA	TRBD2	CASSLVGRGYANTGELFF	TGTGCCAGCAGCTTGGTCGGGCGGGGGTACGCGAACACCGGGGAGCTGTTTTTT
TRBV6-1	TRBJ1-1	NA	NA	CASSEETWTEAFF	TGTGCCAGCAGTGAAGAAACATGGACTGAAGCTTTCTTT
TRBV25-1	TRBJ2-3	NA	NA	CATSLGGPDTQYF	TGTGCCACTTCCCTCGGGGGGCCAGATACGCAGTATTTT
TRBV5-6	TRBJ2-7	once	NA	CASSLEALGPYEQYF	TGTGCCAGCAGCTTGGAGGCTCTGGGGCCCTACGAGCAGTACTTC
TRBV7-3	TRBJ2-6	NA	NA	CASSPGRGEAGANVLTF	TGTGCCAGCAGCCCCGGCAGGGGCGAGGCTGGGGCCAACGTCCTGACTTTC
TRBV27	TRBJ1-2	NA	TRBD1	CASSWGQGDYGYTF	TGTGCCAGCAGTTGGGGACAGGGGGACTATGGCTACACCTTC
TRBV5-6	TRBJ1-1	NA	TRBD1	CASSLYRGYTEAFF	TGTGCCAGCAGCTTGTACAGGGGTTACACTGAAGCTTTCTTT
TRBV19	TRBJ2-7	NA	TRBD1	CASSPTGTGFSYEQYF	TGTGCCAGTAGCCCGACCGGGACAGGATTCTCCTACGAGCAGTACTTC
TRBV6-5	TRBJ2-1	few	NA	CASSYTRDYNEQFF	TGTGCCAGCAGTTACACTCGGGATTACAATGAGCAGTTCTTC
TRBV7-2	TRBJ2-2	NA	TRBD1	CASSQPRQGVGELFF	TGTGCCAGCAGCCAGCCCCGACAGGGGGTCGGGGAGCTGTTTTTT
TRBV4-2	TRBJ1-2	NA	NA	CASSQDPFYGYTF	TGTGCCAGCAGCCAAGACCCCTTCTATGGCTACACCTTC
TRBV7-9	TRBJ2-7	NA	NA	CASSHALFTYEQYF	TGTGCCAGCAGCCATGCGCTATTTACCTACGAGCAGTACTTC
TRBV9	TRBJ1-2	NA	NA	CASSVAVNYGYTF	TGTGCCAGCAGCGTAGCTGTAAACTATGGCTACACCTTC
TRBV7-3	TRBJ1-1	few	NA	CASCPRTNMNTEAFF	TGTGCCAGCTGTCCCCGGACAAATATGAACACTGAAGCTTTCTTT
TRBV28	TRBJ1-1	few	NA	CASTNGGRLNTEAFF	TGTGCCAGCACCAACGGCGGGCGGTTGAACACTGAAGCTTTCTTT
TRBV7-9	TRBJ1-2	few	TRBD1	CASSQQGPLGYTF	TGTGCCAGCAGTCAACAGGGGCCCTTAGGCTACACCTTC